Listed below are T cell receptor beta chains from one sample, sequenced in a study of cytomegalovirus exposure and HLA in healthy donors. The data were produced by immunoSEQ multiplex PCR, yet TCRdb's version contains in-frame clones alone and is incomplete. The sample lists over 100,000 clones, 83% occurring once. Sample: PBMCs. These receptor sequences come from a man aged 35-49 years in good health and CMV-seronegative. CDR3s include the opening cysteine and the closing phenylalanine or tryptophan. The D gene is left open where the match is weak. Size values are once, few and many counts, or a class for expanded clones, and some rows have none.

>TRBD2|TRBV23-1|18|TRBJ2-1|-
TGCGCCAGCAGTCAATTAGGGTGGGGGGGGATAACCTACAATGAGCAGTTCTTC
CASSQLGWGGITYNEQFF
>-|TRBV6-5|11|TRBJ1-2|few
TGTGCCAGTTCAGCTAACTATGGCTACACCTTC
CASSANYGYTF
>-|TRBV7-2|12|TRBJ1-4|few
TGTGCCAGCAGCTTAGTTCAGGAAAAACTGTTTTTT
CASSLVQEKLFF
>TRBD1|TRBV5-1|16|TRBJ2-1|-
TGCGCCAGCAGCTGGGTGGGGGTGACAGGGGGCAATGAGCAGTTCTTC
CASSWVGVTGGNEQFF
>-|TRBV5-4|14|TRBJ1-1|few
TGTGCCAGCAGCTTTAGGGAGGGGTACACTGAAGCTTTCTTT
CASSFREGYTEAFF
>-|TRBV5-1|14|TRBJ2-7|-
TGCGCCAGCAGCTTGGGGACAGCCTCCTACGAGCAGTACTTC
CASSLGTASYEQYF
>TRBD2|TRBV30|15|TRBJ2-1|-
TGTGCCTGGAGTGTAGCGGCGGGGGTAGTTGGTGAGCAGTTCTTC
CAWSVAAGVVGEQFF
>-|TRBV7-9|12|TRBJ2-5|-
TGTTCCAGCAGCCAAACTAGTCCTGACCAGTACTTC
CSSSQTSPDQYF
>-|TRBV10-3|12|TRBJ1-2|-
TGTGCCATCAGTGAGTCGGACAGACTCTACACCTTC
CAISESDRLYTF
>TRBD2|TRBV5-1|14|TRBJ2-5|few
TGCGCCAGCAGCTTACGGTGGGGAGGGGAGACCCAGTACTTC
CASSLRWGGETQYF
>TRBD2|TRBV11-2|17|TRBJ2-1|few
TGTGCCAGCAGCTTAGATCGCCTAGCGGGGGGGCTAAATGAGCAGTTCTTC
CASSLDRLAGGLNEQFF
>-|TRBV9|14|TRBJ1-2|-
TGTGCCAGCAGCCCTCATACATATACCTATGGCTACACCTTC
CASSPHTYTYGYTF
>TRBD1|TRBV6-1|14|TRBJ1-2|-
TGTGCCAGCAGTGATTGGACAGGGGGTTATGGCTACACCTTC
CASSDWTGGYGYTF
>TRBD1|TRBV5-1|14|TRBJ1-1|-
TGCGCCAGCAGCTTCCGGGACAGGGGGTCTGAAGCTTTCTTT
CASSFRDRGSEAFF
>TRBD2|TRBV7-3|16|TRBJ2-2|-
TGTGCCAGCAGCTATGGACTAGCGGCGAACACCGGGGAGCTGTTTTTT
CASSYGLAANTGELFF
>-|TRBV15|13|TRBJ1-1|-
TGTGCCACCGCCTTCGGGGGTTACACTGAAGCTTTCTTT
CATAFGGYTEAFF
>-|TRBV28|15|TRBJ1-1|-
TGTGCCAGCAGTTCAGCCGTGGGCACTTACACTGAAGCTTTCTTT
CASSSAVGTYTEAFF
>TRBD1|TRBV25-1|18|TRBJ2-2|-
TGTGCCAGCAGTGGTCGCGGTGGCGACAGGGGAAACACCGGGGAGCTGTTTTTT
CASSGRGGDRGNTGELFF
>TRBD2|TRBV11-2|17|TRBJ2-3|-
TGTGCCAGCAGCCCCTGGACTAGCGGGGGGGCAACAGATACGCAGTATTTT
CASSPWTSGGATDTQYF
>-|TRBV5-1|17|TRBJ1-3|-
TGCGCCAGCAGCTGGGACTCGATTAGGAGGGGTGGAAACACCATATATTTT
CASSWDSIRRGGNTIYF
>-|TRBV29-1|14|TRBJ1-2|-
TGCAGCGTTGAAGATCGAGAGGTAATCTATGGCTACACCTTC
CSVEDREVIYGYTF
>-|TRBV1|16|TRBJ2-5|once
TGCACCAGCAGCCAAGATCTGGGGGCAGCAACGGAGACCCAGTACTTC
CTSSQDLGAATETQYF
>-|TRBV2|13|TRBJ2-2|-
TGTGCCAGCAGTGAAGTTAGCACCGGGGAGCTGTTTTTT
CASSEVSTGELFF
>-|TRBV5-1|18|TRBJ2-3|-
TGCGCCAGCAGCTTGGCCGAGGTCGTCGGGGGATACACAGATACGCAGTATTTT
CASSLAEVVGGYTDTQYF
>-|TRBV6-1|13|TRBJ1-1|-
TGTGCCCTAGCCTGGGGTCGGGACACTGAAGCTTTCTTT
CALAWGRDTEAFF
>-|TRBV5-5|16|TRBJ1-4|-
TGTGCCAGCACCCAGTGGCGGGCCCGGGGGAATGAAAAACTGTTTTTT
CASTQWRARGNEKLFF
>-|TRBV9|15|TRBJ1-5|-
TGTGCCAGCAGCCGTGGGGGGGCAGGTGGCCAGCCCCAGCATTTT
CASSRGGAGGQPQHF
>TRBD1|TRBV9|13|TRBJ2-7|-
TGTGCCAGCAGCACAGGGGGCCGGTACGAGCAGTACTTC
CASSTGGRYEQYF
>-|TRBV7-6|16|TRBJ2-7|few
TGTGCCAGGAAGTGGCGGGACCCAAAGTGGGCCTACGAGCAGTACTTC
CARKWRDPKWAYEQYF
>-|TRBV7-7|14|TRBJ1-5|-
TGTGCTAGCAGCTTCCGGCAGGCAAATCAGCCCCAGCATTTT
CASSFRQANQPQHF
>TRBD1|TRBV5-1|14|TRBJ2-5|-
TGCGCCAGCAGCTTGGTGGGACAGCAAGAGACCCAGTACTTC
CASSLVGQQETQYF
>TRBD1|TRBV9|12|TRBJ1-2|-
TGTGCCAGCAGGACAGGGGAGGGGGGCTACACCTTC
CASRTGEGGYTF
>TRBD1|TRBV7-2|14|TRBJ1-2|-
TGTGCCAGCAGTAAAGGACAGGGGGTATTTGGCTACACCTTC
CASSKGQGVFGYTF
>TRBD2|TRBV7-3|20|TRBJ2-3|-
TGTGCCAGCAGCTTAAGGGCTTGGACTAGCGGGGGGCGGGGCACAGATACGCAGTATTTT
CASSLRAWTSGGRGTDTQYF
>-|TRBV27|16|TRBJ2-3|-
TGTGCCAGCAGTTTATCTTCAGGGGCCCCCGCAGATACGCAGTATTTT
CASSLSSGAPADTQYF
>TRBD1|TRBV5-6|15|TRBJ1-5|-
TGTGCCAGCAGCCTCGGGACAGGGAGCAATCAGCCCCAGCATTTT
CASSLGTGSNQPQHF
>TRBD1|TRBV2|13|TRBJ1-1|-
TGTGCCAGCAGAAACAGGGGAGGCACTGAAGCTTTCTTT
CASRNRGGTEAFF
>TRBD2|TRBV6-1|14|TRBJ2-7|-
TGTGCCAGCAGTGAAGTGGGACTACTCAACGAGCAGTACTTC
CASSEVGLLNEQYF
>-|TRBV18|15|TRBJ1-1|few
TGTGCCAGCTCACCAGGCGCGCAGGTGCACACTGAAGCTTTCTTT
CASSPGAQVHTEAFF
>TRBD2|TRBV7-8|17|TRBJ2-3|-
TGTGCCAGCAGCTTGAAACTAGCGGGGGGCAGCACAGATACGCAGTATTTT
CASSLKLAGGSTDTQYF
>-|TRBV5-1|16|TRBJ1-5|-
TGCGCCAGCAGCTCGGACCCGCAGGGGAGCAATCAGCCCCAGCATTTT
CASSSDPQGSNQPQHF
>TRBD1|TRBV4-1|16|TRBJ1-2|-
TGCGCCAGCAGCCGCGAGAACTTACAGGGGGCTCCTGGCTACACCTTC
CASSRENLQGAPGYTF
>TRBD2|TRBV5-1|13|TRBJ2-5|-
TGCGCCAGCAGCTTGACTAGCGAAGAGACCCAGTACTTC
CASSLTSEETQYF
>TRBD1|TRBV2|15|TRBJ2-6|-
TGTGCCAGCAATACACAGGGGTCAGGGGCCAACGTCCTGACTTTC
CASNTQGSGANVLTF
>TRBD1|TRBV5-4|14|TRBJ2-7|-
TGTGCCAGCAGCCCGGACAGGGCGTATGATGGGCAGTACTTC
CASSPDRAYDGQYF
>-|TRBV7-6|15|TRBJ1-6|-
TGTGCCAGCAGCTTAAATCCAGGGGTTAATTCACCCCTCCACTTT
CASSLNPGVNSPLHF
>-|TRBV7-2|13|TRBJ1-2|-
TGTGCCAGCAGCTTCACCCAGTCCTATGGCTACACCTTC
CASSFTQSYGYTF
>TRBD2|TRBV6-1|17|TRBJ2-1|-
TGTGCCAGCAGTGAAGCGAGGGCTAGCGGGGGACCCAATGAGCAGTTCTTC
CASSEARASGGPNEQFF
>TRBD1|TRBV7-6|13|TRBJ2-7|-
TGTGCCAGCACCAACAGGGGGTCCTACGAGCAGTACTTC
CASTNRGSYEQYF
>-|TRBV30|15|TRBJ2-7|few
TGTGCCTGGAGTGTGGCGGCCCAAGGATCCTACGAGCAGTACTTC
CAWSVAAQGSYEQYF
>TRBD2|TRBV7-9|14|TRBJ2-5|-
TGTGCCAGCAGCCCCGGGGGGGGGTTGGAGACCCAGTACTTC
CASSPGGGLETQYF
>-|TRBV6-1|15|TRBJ1-2|-
TGTGCCAGCTCCCAAGCAAGGGGCTTCTTCTATGGCTACACCTTC
CASSQARGFFYGYTF
>TRBD1|TRBV15|18|TRBJ2-3|-
TGTGCCACCAGCAGGACAGCGTTAGACAGGGCGCACACAGATACGCAGTATTTT
CATSRTALDRAHTDTQYF